The next 28 T cell receptor beta chains were all read from a single sample in a study of shared clonotypes between healthy human individuals. This table comes from immunoSEQ multiplex PCR, and its TCRdb copy is limited to in-frame clones, with some not included. The sample records more than 2 million clones, 85% to 95% being singletons. The specimen sequenced was naive CD4+ T cells sorted from blood. The sample's subset: CD45RA+ positively selected. The receptors were gathered from a man between 18 and 29 years old in good health.

Turning to this clone: Within the sample, other DNA sequences also encode this same CDR3. The V gene is TRBV7-2, the J gene TRBJ2-2; D ambiguous. CDR1 and CDR2 (germline): SGHTA, FQGNSA. This CDR3 is 12 amino acids long. Between the trimmed V and J ends, which lost 6 bases and 3 bases, there was a span of 5 bases. CDR3 DNA sequence: TGTGCCAGCAGTTCTTACACCGGGGAGCTGTTTTTT. This sequence encodes CASSSYTGELFF.

The rearrangement links TRBV29-1 to TRBJ1-2; 8 bases line up with TRBD1. CDR1 and CDR2 from the germline V gene are SQVTM and ANQGSEA. The CDR3 sequence is 15 residues long. Trimming cost V 6 bases and J 8 bases; bases outside gene matches: 17. The CDR3 region is CSVGNVQGGLYGYTF. The CDR3 nucleotides are TGCAGCGTCGGCAACGTACAGGGGGGCCTTTACGGCTACACCTTC. Using reference TRBV29-1 and TRBJ1-2 for the parts outside the CDR3, the full variable domain is SAVISQKPSRDICQRGTSLTIQCQVDSQVTMMFWYRQQPGQSLTLIATANQGSEATYESGFVIDKFPISRPNLTFSTLTVSNMSPEDSSIYLCSVGNVQGGLYGYTFGSGTRLTVV.

V usage is TRBV25-1 and J usage is TRBJ2-6, with a tentative D call TRBD1 (5 bases). The V end lost 1 base, the J end lost 0 bases, and 10 bases lay between the germline ends. The CDR3 is made up of 17 amino acids. Germline loops: CDR1 MGHDK, CDR2 SYGVNS. CDR3 DNA sequence: TGTGCCAGCAGTGAATTGGACACTTACTCTGGGGCCAACGTCCTGACTTTC. Amino acids: CASSELDTYSGANVLTF.

This clone has just one count. This chain links TRBV6-1 with TRBJ2-7, with TRBD2 as a possible D gene (6 bases). Per germline, CDR1 MNHNS and CDR2 SASEGT. This CDR3 spans 15 amino acids. Trimming removed 4 bases at V and 2 bases at J, with 15 bases between. The chain's CDR3 is CASSGEAGHPYEQYF. In nucleotides, the CDR3 is TGTGCCAGCAGTGGGGAAGCGGGCCACCCCTACGAGCAGTACTTC.

The rearrangement uses TRBV5-1 and TRBJ2-3; 7 nucleotides match TRBD2. From germline, CDR1 is SGHRS and CDR2 YFSETQ. The CDR3 totals 15 residues. V was clipped by 0 bases and J by 6 bases; unmatched bases: 7. CDR3 DNA sequence: TGCGCCAGCAGCTTGGAAGGACTAGAGCGGGATACGCAGTATTTT. This encodes CASSLEGLERDTQYF. The entire variable domain, with the rest obtained from reference TRBV5-1 and TRBJ2-3, is as follows: KAGVTQTPRYLIKTRGQQVTLSCSPISGHRSVSWYQQTPGQGLQFLFEYFSETQRNKGNFPGRFSGRQFSNSRSEMNVSTLELGDSALYLCASSLEGLERDTQYFGPGTRLTVL.

The chain employs TRBV5-1 and TRBJ2-3; 10 positions agree with TRBD2. Trimming cost V 3 bases and J 2 bases; bases outside gene matches: 9. The CDR3 sequence is 17 residues long. Per the germline V gene, CDR1 is SGHRS and CDR2 is YFSETQ. CDR3 sequence reads: CASSSVPGTSVTDTQYF. The CDR3 coding sequence is TGCGCCAGCAGCTCCGTCCCCGGGACTAGCGTCACAGATACGCAGTATTTT.

The chain carries TRBV21-1 and TRBJ2-2; TRBD1 is the table's D call and was not checked against the DNA. TRBV21-1 is a pseudogene. This CDR3 spans 15 amino acids. CDR3 DNA sequence: TGTGCCAGCAGCTTACAGGGGGCAAACACCGGGGAGCTGTTTTTT. Amino acids: CASSLQGANTGELFF.

V gene TRBV5-1 combines with J gene TRBJ1-4, with unresolved D. The V end was cut by 5 bases, the J end by 0 bases, with 11 bases between. The CDR3 sequence is 15 residues long. Germline CDR1 is SGHRS and CDR2 is YFSETQ. The CDR3 here is CASRRRSATNEKLFF. The CDR3 DNA reads TGCGCCAGCAGGCGAAGGAGCGCAACTAATGAAAAACTGTTTTTT.

The V call is TRBV5-4, the J call TRBJ2-5; no reliable D call. V shed 1 base and J shed 5 bases, with 24 bases lying between them. The CDR3 extends over 18 amino acids. CDR1 SGHNT and CDR2 YYREEE come from the germline V gene (reference sequence). CDR3 amino acids: CASSLSFTRAYFGETQYF. CDR3 nucleotide sequence: TGTGCCAGCAGCTTGTCCTTTACGCGAGCTTATTTCGGGGAGACCCAGTACTTC.

The rearrangement joins TRBV2 to TRBJ2-5; TRBD1 matches 10 bases. Germline CDR1 reads SNHLY; CDR2 reads FYNNEI. The CDR3 has 12 amino acids. Trimming cost V 11 bases and J 5 bases; bases outside gene matches: 5. CDR3 amino acids: CAWTGGGETQYF. CDR3 bases: TGTGCCTGGACAGGGGGTGGGGAGACCCAGTACTTC. The whole variable domain, remainder taken from reference TRBV2 and TRBJ2-5, is EPEVTQTPSHQVTQMGQEVILRCVPISNHLYFYWYRQILGQKVEFLVSFYNNEISEKSEIFDDQFSVERPDGSNFTLKIRSTKLEDSAMYFCAWTGGGETQYFGPGTRLLVL.

The genes are TRBV4-1 and TRBJ2-6; 7 nucleotides match TRBD1. The germline gives CDR1 MGHRA, CDR2 YSYEKL. V shed 5 bases and J 0 bases; nucleotides not matched to a gene: 10. The CDR3 covers 18 residues. CDR3 DNA: TGCGCCAGCAGCTTCTTAGGACAGGAATACTCTGGGGCCAACGTCCTGACTTTC. This translates into CASSFLGQEYSGANVLTF.

This clone was counted once. The CDR3 DNA sequence: TGTGCCACCAGCAGGGGAGGACAGGCCACTGAAGCTTTCTTT. This codes for CATSRGGQATEAFF. The chain combines TRBV15 with TRBJ1-1; 7 bases agree with TRBD1. CDR3 length: 14 residues. J lost 4 bases, V lost 3 bases, and 5 bases had no gene match. The V gene's germline CDR1 is LNHNV and CDR2 YYDKDF (reference sequence).

Comment on this clone: Within the sample, other DNA sequences also encode this same CDR3. V is TRBV7-3 and J is TRBJ2-2; TRBD2 aligns across 7 bases. V trimming: 4 bases; J trimming: 6 bases; junction bases outside the gene matches: 2. CDR3 size: 13 residues. CDR1 and CDR2 from the germline V gene are SGHTA and FQGTGA. The CDR3 region has the DNA TGTGCCAGCAGCTCTAGCGGAGCCGGGGAGCTGTTTTTT. Protein: CASSSSGAGELFF.

Here the CDR3 DNA reads TGTGCCAGCAAGGTAAGGGAGAACACTGAAGCTTTCTTT. Protein sequence: CASKVRENTEAFF. V is TRBV6-6 and J is TRBJ1-1; D gene uncertain. Germline loops: CDR1 MNHNY, CDR2 SVGAGI (reference sequence). V was clipped by 7 bases and J by 1 base, with 10 bases between them. The CDR3 is 13 amino acids.

This sequence joins TRBV25-1 and TRBJ2-2, with TRBD1 matching 10 bases. CDR3 size: 15 residues. Germline assignment: CDR1 MGHDK and CDR2 SYGVNS. J lost 6 bases, V lost 5 bases, and 6 bases had no gene match. The CDR3 sequence: CASSSWDRGPGELFF. The CDR3 DNA reads as TGTGCCAGCAGTTCTTGGGACAGGGGCCCCGGGGAGCTGTTTTTT.

V gene TRBV2 combines with J gene TRBJ2-7, with unresolved D. In germline, CDR1 is SNHLY, CDR2 FYNNEI. Trimming shortened V by 3 bases and J by 5 bases, and 11 bases separated the two germline ends. This CDR3 is 13 amino acids long. CDR3 nucleotides: TGTGCCAGCAGTGATTTAGCCAGAAACGAGCAGTACTTC. Translating gives CASSDLARNEQYF.

The chain joins TRBV2 to TRBJ2-7; possibly TRBD1 for D (6 bases). V was pared by 5 bases and J by 7 bases, with 12 bases between. Per germline, CDR1 SNHLY and CDR2 FYNNEI. CDR3 length: 12 amino acids. CDR3 loop: CASSLDSLEQYF. CDR3 sequence (DNA): TGTGCCAGCAGTCTGGACAGCCTGGAGCAGTACTTC.

The V and J genes are TRBV11-2 and TRBJ2-5; a possible D gene is TRBD1 (6 bases). Deletions cut 0 bases from V and 1 base from J, with 12 bases between. Germline CDR1 SGHAT, CDR2 FQNNGV. The CDR3 totals 16 residues. The DNA of the CDR3 is TGTGCCAGCAGCTTAGAGGGGACAATCCCCCAAGAGACCCAGTACTTC. As protein: CASSLEGTIPQETQYF.

The chain links TRBV27 to TRBJ2-1; no definite D call. CDR1 is MNHEY, CDR2 SMNVEV, per germline (reference sequence). Trimming cost V 4 bases and J 1 base, with 11 bases left between them. This CDR3 comprises 15 residues. The CDR3 reads CASSSRSNSYNEQFF. In DNA, the CDR3 is TGTGCCAGCAGTTCCCGGAGTAATTCCTACAATGAGCAGTTCTTC.

The rearrangement links TRBV29-1 to TRBJ1-2, with D unresolved. The CDR3 has 13 residues. V lost 2 bases to trimming and J lost 3 bases, with 10 bases between them. Germline CDR1 SQVTM, CDR2 ANQGSEA. CDR3 in amino acids: CSVELSMYYGYTF. The CDR3, as DNA: TGCAGCGTTGAACTTTCCATGTACTATGGCTACACCTTC.

The J gene is TRBJ2-7, the V gene TRBV4-1; 8 bases fit TRBD1. CDR3 size: 17 residues. Germline V gene lookup returns CDR1 MGHRA and CDR2 YSYEKL. Trimming at V came to 1 base and at J to 7 bases, leaving 15 bases not matched to a gene. In nucleotides, the CDR3 is TGCGCCAGCAGCCAAGGAGGAGGACAGGGCCTCCAGCTTGAGCAGTACTTC. It encodes CASSQGGGQGLQLEQYF.

Only one count was recorded for this clone. The V call is TRBV11-2, the J call TRBJ2-3; 7 bases are shared with TRBD1. J lost 4 bases, V lost 5 bases, and 6 bases had no gene match. The CDR3 is 14 amino acids. Germline assignment: CDR1 SGHAT and CDR2 FQNNGV. This CDR3 reads CASSPQGVADTQYF. CDR3 sequence (DNA): TGTGCCAGCAGCCCCCAGGGGGTCGCAGATACGCAGTATTTT.

The CDR3 nucleotides are TGTGCCAGCAGTGGCAGGGAGCAGTACTTC. Translating it yields CASSGREQYF. The chain combines TRBV2 with TRBJ2-7; D ambiguous. The V and J ends lost 4 bases and 7 bases respectively, with 5 bases between them. The CDR3 extends over 10 amino acids. From germline, CDR1 is SNHLY and CDR2 FYNNEI.

The chain combines TRBV7-9 with TRBJ2-1; 9 positions agree with TRBD2. Germline loops: CDR1 SEHNR, CDR2 FQNEAQ (reference sequence). The CDR3 sequence is 15 residues long. V shed 2 bases, J shed 4 bases, and the junction held 3 bases outside the gene matches. CDR3 sequence: CASSLIAGAYNEQFF. As DNA, the CDR3 is TGTGCCAGCAGCTTAATAGCGGGAGCTTACAATGAGCAGTTCTTC.

The genes are TRBV27 and TRBJ1-2, with D unresolved. V lost 2 bases and J 5 bases, leaving 9 bases between the germline ends. CDR3 length equals 13 residues. Germline values: CDR1 MNHEY, CDR2 SMNVEV (reference sequence). This chain's CDR3 is CASSLTIGYGYTF. CDR3 DNA: TGTGCCAGCAGTTTAACGATAGGGTATGGCTACACCTTC.

The chain joins TRBV5-6 to TRBJ2-7; maybe TRBD2 (5 bases). Trimming left V 2 bases short and J 6 bases short, with 15 bases between. Germline V lookup: CDR1 SGHDT, CDR2 YYEEEE. CDR3 length: 14 amino acids. CDR3 nucleotides: TGTGCCAGCAGCTTACTAGGGAAAGTGGGCGAGCAGTACTTC. This encodes CASSLLGKVGEQYF.

V gene TRBV6-4 combines with J gene TRBJ1-6, with D unresolved. V was pared by 2 bases and J by 0 bases, with 17 bases between. Germline V lookup: CDR1 MRHNA, CDR2 SNTAGT. CDR3 length: 19 residues. The CDR3 DNA is TGTGCCAGCAGTGACACTAGTTATACAGTGAGCTCCTATAATTCACCCCTCCACTTT. Its translation is CASSDTSYTVSSYNSPLHF.

The chain joins TRBV11-2 to TRBJ1-4, with D perhaps matching TRBD1 (5 bases). The V gene lost 5 bases and the J gene lost 7 bases, with 14 bases spanning the gap. Germline V gives CDR1 SGHAT, CDR2 FQNNGV. The CDR3 has 14 amino acids. For the CDR3, the DNA is TGTGCCAGCAGCCCTGCCGGGGGGGGTGAAAAACTGTTTTTT. Its protein product is CASSPAGGGEKLFF.